The present T cell receptor beta chain was sequenced within a study of CD8+ T cells in alopecia areata. Looking at the study overall: Treatment comprised oral tofacitinib, 5 to 10 mg twice daily, in treated patients. Patients remained on tofacitinib for 6 to 18 months and then went 6 months without it. Study-wide points: Normal scalp showed lower clonality than lesional scalp, especially alopecia totalis/universalis.

Comment on this clone: Its antigen is as yet unknown.

It was from alopecia areata patients that lesional scalp punch biopsies and peripheral blood were collected. Germline V gene data show CDR1 as SNHLY and CDR2 as FYNNEI. Trimming removed 6 bases from V and 3 bases from J, with 9 bases in between. The CDR3 contains 12 residues. Extracted RNA was reverse transcribed into cDNA, the sequencing template. Repertoires were generated with immunoSEQ multiplex PCR, while TCRdb's copy carries only in-frame clones and drops some. The sample contains 180,000 or so clones, about 66% of which appear only once. The clonotype was recovered from a human donor with alopecia areata. The chain joins TRBV2 to TRBJ2-7; no clear D. The sample here was CD8+ T cells sorted from blood, taken at week 0. CDR3: CASRARNYEQYF. The CDR3 nucleotides read TGTGCCAGCAGGGCGCGGAACTACGAGCAGTACTTC.